The 25 T cell receptor beta chains listed next were all sequenced from one sample in a study of cytomegalovirus exposure and HLA in healthy donors. TCRdb keeps only in-frame clones here, not all; method: immunoSEQ multiplex PCR. The sample shows 35,000 to 50,000 clones, 80% to 95% of them seen only once. Sequences were obtained from PBMCs. These TCRs come from a woman aged 18-35 years in good health and CMV-seronegative.

CDR3 sequence reads: CASGGRGGNEKLFF. For the CDR3, the DNA is TGTGCCAGCGGCGGGCGGGGCGGGAATGAAAAACTGTTTTTT. The V and J genes are TRBV2 and TRBJ1-4; D is perhaps TRBD1 (5 bases). The CDR3 consists of 14 residues. The germline CDR1 and CDR2 sequences are SNHLY and FYNNEI. Trimming took off 8 bases at V and 5 bases at J, with 15 bases between the two ends.

The chain recombines TRBV28 with TRBJ2-5; 9 nucleotides align to TRBD2. Germline loops: CDR1 MDHEN, CDR2 SYDVKM. The CDR3 is 15 amino acids. The V and J ends lost 8 bases and 1 base, in that order; junction bases with no gene match: 8. The CDR3 protein is CASGSGGGGQETQYF. The CDR3, as DNA: TGTGCCAGCGGCTCGGGCGGGGGGGGCCAAGAGACCCAGTACTTC.

The chain has TRBV28 and TRBJ1-1; D is unclear. CDR3 length: 11 residues. Trimming left V 3 bases short and J 7 bases short, with 6 bases between. Germline V CDR1 and CDR2: MDHEN, SYDVKM. This chain's CDR3 is CASSFESEAFF. In nucleotides, the CDR3 is TGTGCCAGCAGTTTTGAGAGTGAAGCTTTCTTT.

The V and J genes are TRBV7-2 and TRBJ2-1, with 8 bases lining up with TRBD2. The J segment lost 5 bases and the V segment lost 5 bases, leaving 8 bases of the junction unmatched. The CDR3 spans 15 residues. Germline CDR1 reads SGHTA; CDR2 reads FQGNSA. CDR3 sequence: CASSPLAGINNEQFF. The CDR3 DNA reads TGTGCCAGCAGCCCTCTAGCGGGTATCAACAATGAGCAGTTCTTC.

This rearrangement joins TRBV2 to TRBJ2-1, with 12 bases matching TRBD2. The CDR3 has 15 residues. CDR1 is SNHLY and CDR2 is FYNNEI in the germline V gene. Trimming cost V 6 bases and J 7 bases; bases outside gene matches: 7. The CDR3 DNA reads TGTGCCAGCAGCACTAGCGGGAGGACGACAAATGAGCAGTTCTTC. Protein sequence: CASSTSGRTTNEQFF.

The rearrangement joins TRBV13 to TRBJ2-5, with 7 bases identical to TRBD1. Germline V gene sequence: CDR1 PRHDT, CDR2 FYEKMQ (reference sequence). The CDR3 loop spans 13 amino acids. Unmatched junction bases numbered 7, after V lost 7 bases and J lost 5 bases. CDR3 coding DNA: TGTGCCAGCAAGTTAGGGGGCACCGAGACCCAGTACTTC. Protein: CASKLGGTETQYF.

This rearrangement joins TRBV19 to TRBJ1-5, with D uncertain. This CDR3 contains 14 residues. Germline CDR1 reads LNHDA; CDR2 reads SQIVND (reference sequence). Trimming removed 7 bases from V and 9 bases from J, with 19 bases in between. As DNA, the CDR3 is TGTGCCAGTACCGGACTTCGGGGTTCTTGGCCCCAGCATTTT. This sequence encodes CASTGLRGSWPQHF.

J is TRBJ2-2 and V is TRBV9; D remains unclear. Germline V gene data show CDR1 as SGDLS and CDR2 as YYNGEE. Deletions cut 2 bases from V and 0 bases from J, with 8 bases between. CDR3 length: 15 amino acids. The CDR3 is CASSVGGANTGELFF. The CDR3, as DNA: TGTGCCAGCAGCGTTGGCGGTGCGAACACCGGGGAGCTGTTTTTT.

In DNA, the CDR3 is TGCGCCAGCACGCTAGGCTCCTACAATGAGCAGTTCTTC. Residues: CASTLGSYNEQFF. The chain recombines TRBV5-1 with TRBJ2-1; D remains unclear. Trimming stripped 6 bases from V and 0 bases from J, with 7 bases between. Germline CDR1 is SGHRS and CDR2 is YFSETQ. The CDR3 length is 13 residues.

This clone appeared a single time. The V gene is TRBV28, the J gene TRBJ2-7; 7 positions match TRBD1. Germline lookup yields CDR1 MDHEN and CDR2 SYDVKM. Losses at the gene ends were 6 bases for V and 4 bases for J; bases not matched to a gene: 3. The CDR3 spans 12 residues. In nucleotides, the CDR3 is TGTGCCAGCAGCTTGGGACAGTACGAGCAGTACTTC. Its protein is CASSLGQYEQYF.

The chain joins TRBV6-5 to TRBJ2-3; no clear D gene. Germline lookup yields CDR1 MNHEY and CDR2 SVGAGI. The V end lost 6 bases, the J end lost 2 bases, and 6 bases lay between the germline ends. The CDR3 is made up of 12 amino acids. CDR3 sequence (DNA): TGTGCCAGCAGCCCAAACACAGATACGCAGTATTTT. Translating it yields CASSPNTDTQYF.

This chain uses TRBV5-1 with TRBJ2-5; 12 bases agree with TRBD2. This CDR3 is 17 amino acids long. Per the germline V gene, CDR1 is SGHRS and CDR2 is YFSETQ. After removal of 0 bases from V and 4 bases from J, the junction contained 7 bases not matched to a gene. The chain's CDR3 is CASSLAASGGAVETQYF. In DNA, the CDR3 is TGCGCCAGCAGCTTGGCGGCTAGCGGGGGGGCTGTAGAGACCCAGTACTTC.

The rearrangement links TRBV6-6 to TRBJ2-2; D possibly corresponds to TRBD1 (6 bases). V lost 0 bases, J lost 6 bases, and 11 bases lay in between. In germline, CDR1 is MNHNY, CDR2 SVGAGI (reference sequence). There are 15 residues in the CDR3. The CDR3 DNA sequence: TGTGCCAGCAGTTACTCCACTCAGGGGCCCGGGGAGCTGTTTTTT. Protein product: CASSYSTQGPGELFF.

J is TRBJ2-3 and V is TRBV7-6; D is perhaps TRBD2 (6 bases). The CDR3 is made up of 14 amino acids. Germline lookup yields CDR1 SGHVS and CDR2 FNYEAQ. Between the trimmed V and J ends, which lost 1 base and 3 bases, there was a span of 8 bases. In DNA, the CDR3 is TGTGCCAGCAGCTTAGTGGAGGGGACAGATACGCAGTATTTT. The encoded protein is CASSLVEGTDTQYF. Using reference TRBV7-6 and TRBJ2-3 for the parts outside the CDR3, the full variable domain is GAGVSQSPRYKVTKRGQDVALRCDPISGHVSLYWYRQALGQGPEFLTYFNYEAQQDKSGLPNDRFSAERPEGSISTLTIQRTEQRDSAMYRCASSLVEGTDTQYFGPGTRLTVL.

This chain uses TRBV4-1 with TRBJ1-5; the match to TRBD1 covers 7 bases. Germline V CDR1 and CDR2: MGHRA, YSYEKL. This CDR3 is built from 14 residues. With 5 bases clipped from V and 5 bases from J, the junction kept 6 bases outside the gene matches. The CDR3 loop is CASSINQGDQPQHF. In DNA form, the CDR3 reads TGCGCCAGCAGCATTAATCAGGGGGATCAGCCCCAGCATTTT.

The rearrangement joins TRBV6-5 to TRBJ1-1, with D possibly being TRBD1 (5 bases). In germline, CDR1 is MNHEY, CDR2 SVGAGI. V lost 0 bases to trimming and J lost 2 bases, with 7 bases between them. This CDR3 is built from 14 residues. Written as DNA, the CDR3 is TGTGCCAGCAGTTACTCTCAGGGAAACACTGAAGCTTTCTTT. It yields the protein CASSYSQGNTEAFF.

This clone was picked up one time. J is TRBJ1-5 and V is TRBV21-1; TRBD1, the table's D call, lacks a check against the DNA. TRBV21-1 is a known pseudogene. The CDR3 contains 14 residues. The CDR3 DNA reads as TGTGCCAGCAGCATACGGACAGTCAATCAGCCCCAGCATTTT. Translating it yields CASSIRTVNQPQHF.

The rearrangement links TRBV11-1 to TRBJ2-7; D perhaps matches TRBD1 (6 bases). Germline CDR1 and CDR2: SGHAT and FQDESV (reference sequence). This CDR3 is built from 15 residues. Trimming removed 2 bases from V and 2 bases from J, with 13 bases in between. CDR3 sequence reads: CASSLTSGDAYEQYF. The CDR3 DNA reads as TGTGCCAGCAGCTTAACCTCAGGGGACGCCTACGAGCAGTACTTC. Complete variable domain (other parts from reference TRBV11-1 and TRBJ2-7): EAEVAQSPRYKITEKSQAVAFWCDPISGHATLYWYRQILGQGPELLVQFQDESVVDDSQLPKDRFSAERLKGVDSTLKIQPAELGDSAMYLCASSLTSGDAYEQYFGPGTRLTVT.

This chain joins TRBV15 and TRBJ1-2, with TRBD1 matching 7 bases. Germline values: CDR1 LNHNV, CDR2 YYDKDF (reference sequence). Unmatched junction bases numbered 9, after V lost 0 bases and J lost 2 bases. CDR3 size: 17 residues. The CDR3 here is CATSRDRGTVSNYGYTF. The CDR3 bases are TGTGCCACCAGCAGAGATCGAGGGACAGTTAGCAACTATGGCTACACCTTC. The full variable domain, completed using reference TRBV15 and TRBJ1-2, is DAMVIQNPRYQVTQFGKPVTLSCSQTLNHNVMYWYQQKSSQAPKLLFHYYDKDFNNEADTPDNFQSRRPNTSFCFLDIRSPGLGDTAMYLCATSRDRGTVSNYGYTFGSGTRLTVV.

The chain has TRBV28 and TRBJ1-6; TRBD1 agrees at 7 bases. CDR3 length: 14 amino acids. After removal of 6 bases from V and 9 bases from J, the junction contained 8 bases not matched to a gene. CDR1 MDHEN and CDR2 SYDVKM come from the germline V gene. Here the CDR3 DNA reads TGTGCCAGCAGCTTACAGGGGTTTGGTTCACCCCTCCACTTT. It specifies CASSLQGFGSPLHF.

V and J are TRBV6-5 and TRBJ1-1; D is uncertain. V was cut by 3 bases and J by 8 bases, with 13 bases left in between. The CDR3 extends over 13 amino acids. Germline loops: CDR1 MNHEY, CDR2 SVGAGI. The CDR3 nucleotides are TGTGCCAGCAGTTATAGGGAGGGAGAGGAAGCTTTCTTT. Translation gives CASSYREGEEAFF.

The V call is TRBV28, the J call TRBJ1-2; TRBD1 might be the D (5 bases). V was pared by 5 bases and J by 8 bases, with 15 bases between. CDR1 MDHEN and CDR2 SYDVKM come from the germline V gene. The length of the CDR3 is 13 residues. This CDR3 is CASSPPGGEGYTF. CDR3 in DNA: TGTGCCAGCAGTCCCCCGGGGGGGGAAGGCTACACCTTC.

This clone is a singleton in its sample. J is TRBJ2-7 and V is TRBV29-1; 8 bases align to TRBD1. Germline CDR1 reads SQVTM; CDR2 reads ANQGSEA. The V and J ends lost 4 bases and 5 bases, in that order; junction bases with no gene match: 10. This CDR3 contains 14 residues. CDR3 residues: CSVVPPTGEDEQYF. CDR3 nucleotides: TGCAGCGTTGTGCCCCCGACAGGGGAGGACGAGCAGTACTTC.

This clone showed up just once. The V and J genes are TRBV5-6 and TRBJ2-7; perhaps TRBD1 as D (5 bases). The CDR3 runs 14 residues. Germline CDR1 and CDR2: SGHDT and YYEEEE. Trimming left V 4 bases short and J 2 bases short, with 13 bases between. The CDR3 DNA sequence: TGTGCCAGCAGCGACCGGACATCCACCTACGAGCAGTACTTC. Translated, it gives CASSDRTSTYEQYF.

This clone was seen a single time. V gene TRBV6-6 combines with J gene TRBJ2-7; the D gene is possibly TRBD1 (5 bases). The V end lost 6 bases, the J end lost 7 bases, and 13 bases lay between the germline ends. Germline assignment: CDR1 MNHNY and CDR2 SVGAGI (reference sequence). The CDR3 totals 12 residues. The CDR3 reads CASSNTKGEQYF. The CDR3, as DNA: TGTGCCAGCAGCAATACTAAGGGGGAGCAGTACTTC.